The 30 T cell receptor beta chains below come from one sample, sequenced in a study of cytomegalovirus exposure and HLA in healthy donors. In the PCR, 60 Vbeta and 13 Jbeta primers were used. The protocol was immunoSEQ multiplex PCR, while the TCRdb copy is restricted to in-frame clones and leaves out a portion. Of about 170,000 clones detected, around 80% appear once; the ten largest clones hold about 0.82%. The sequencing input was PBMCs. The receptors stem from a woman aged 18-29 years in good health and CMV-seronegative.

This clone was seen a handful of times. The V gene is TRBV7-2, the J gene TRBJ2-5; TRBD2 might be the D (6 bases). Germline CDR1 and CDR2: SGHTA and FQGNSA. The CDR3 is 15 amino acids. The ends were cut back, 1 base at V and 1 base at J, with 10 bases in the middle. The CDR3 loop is CASSLDGRAQETQYF. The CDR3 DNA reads TGTGCCAGCAGCTTAGACGGGAGAGCCCAAGAGACCCAGTACTTC.

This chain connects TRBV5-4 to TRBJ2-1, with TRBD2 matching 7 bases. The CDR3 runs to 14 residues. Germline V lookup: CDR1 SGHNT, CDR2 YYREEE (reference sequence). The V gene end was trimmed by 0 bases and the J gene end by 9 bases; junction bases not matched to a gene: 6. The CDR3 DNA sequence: TGTGCCAGCAGCTTGGAGGAGCGGGGTGGTGAGCAGTTCTTC. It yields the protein CASSLEERGGEQFF.

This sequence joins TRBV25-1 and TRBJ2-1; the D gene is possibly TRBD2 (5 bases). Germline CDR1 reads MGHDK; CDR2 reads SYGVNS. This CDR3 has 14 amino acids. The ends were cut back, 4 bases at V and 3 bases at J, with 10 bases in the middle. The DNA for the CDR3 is TGTGCCAGCAGTGTAGCGTTAGACTACAATGAGCAGTTCTTC. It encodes CASSVALDYNEQFF. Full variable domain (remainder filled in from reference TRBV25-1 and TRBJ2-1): EADIYQTPRYLVIGTGKKITLECSQTMGHDKMYWYQQDPGMELHLIHYSYGVNSTEKGDLSSESTVSRIRTEHFPLTLESARPSHTSQYLCASSVALDYNEQFFGPGTRLTVL.

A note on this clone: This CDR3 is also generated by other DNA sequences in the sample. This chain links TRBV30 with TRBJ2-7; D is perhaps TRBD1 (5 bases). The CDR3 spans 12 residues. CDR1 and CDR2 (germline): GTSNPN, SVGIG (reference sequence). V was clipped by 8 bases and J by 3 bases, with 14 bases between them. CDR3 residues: CALQGPFYEQYF. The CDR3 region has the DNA TGTGCCCTCCAGGGTCCTTTCTACGAGCAGTACTTC. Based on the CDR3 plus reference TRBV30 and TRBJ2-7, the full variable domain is SQTIHQWPATLVQPVGSPLSLECTVEGTSNPNLYWYRQAAGRGLQLLFYSVGIGQISSEVPQNLSASRPQDRQFILSSKKLLLSDSGFYLCALQGPFYEQYFGPGTRLTVT.

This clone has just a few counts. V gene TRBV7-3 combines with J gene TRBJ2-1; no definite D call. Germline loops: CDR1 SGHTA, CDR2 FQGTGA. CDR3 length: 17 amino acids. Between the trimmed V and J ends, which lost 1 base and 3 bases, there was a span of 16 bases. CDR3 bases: TGTGCCAGCAGCTTAATGTCTCTCACAGTGGGCTACAATGAGCAGTTCTTC. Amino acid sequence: CASSLMSLTVGYNEQFF.

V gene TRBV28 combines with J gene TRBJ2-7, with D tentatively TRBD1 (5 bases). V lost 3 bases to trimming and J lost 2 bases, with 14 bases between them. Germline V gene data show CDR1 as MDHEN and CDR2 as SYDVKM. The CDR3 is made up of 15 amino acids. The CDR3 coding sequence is TGTGCCAGCAGTTTGGGGCTAAGGTTGACCTACGAGCAGTACTTC. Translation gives CASSLGLRLTYEQYF.

CDR3 coding DNA: TGTGCCAGCAGCTTAATTGCCCCCAACCAGGTCGCCCATGAGCAGTTCTTC. Translation gives CASSLIAPNQVAHEQFF. The V and J genes are TRBV7-3 and TRBJ2-1, with D hard to call. V lost 1 base, J lost 8 bases, and 21 bases lay in between. The CDR3 has 17 residues. From germline, CDR1 is SGHTA and CDR2 FQGTGA.

The CDR3 nucleotides are TGTGCCAGCAGTTCGAGCGGCCCTCACAATGAGCAGTTCTTC. Translated, it gives CASSSSGPHNEQFF. The V and J genes are TRBV28 and TRBJ2-1, with a tentative D call TRBD2 (5 bases). CDR1 MDHEN and CDR2 SYDVKM come from the germline V gene. The germline V and J ends were trimmed by 4 bases and 5 bases, with 12 bases remaining between them. The CDR3 consists of 14 residues.

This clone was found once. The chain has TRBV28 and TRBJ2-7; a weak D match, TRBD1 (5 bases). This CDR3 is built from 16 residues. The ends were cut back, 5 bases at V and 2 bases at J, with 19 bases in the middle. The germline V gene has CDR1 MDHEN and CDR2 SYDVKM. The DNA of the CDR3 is TGTGCCAGCAGTCCCGCCGGCCTACAGGTTGCCTACGAGCAGTACTTC. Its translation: CASSPAGLQVAYEQYF.

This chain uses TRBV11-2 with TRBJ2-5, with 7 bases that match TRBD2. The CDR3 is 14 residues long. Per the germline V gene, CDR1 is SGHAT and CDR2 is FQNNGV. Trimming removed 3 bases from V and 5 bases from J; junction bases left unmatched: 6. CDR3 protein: CASSFGLVAETQYF. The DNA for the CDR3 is TGTGCCAGCAGCTTCGGACTAGTCGCGGAGACCCAGTACTTC.

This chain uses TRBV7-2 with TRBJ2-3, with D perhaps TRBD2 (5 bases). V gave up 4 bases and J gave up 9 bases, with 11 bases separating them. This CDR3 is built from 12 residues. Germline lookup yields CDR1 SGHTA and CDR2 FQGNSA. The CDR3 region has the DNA TGTGCCAGCAGCTCGTGGGAGACGACGCAGTATTTT. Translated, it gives CASSSWETTQYF.

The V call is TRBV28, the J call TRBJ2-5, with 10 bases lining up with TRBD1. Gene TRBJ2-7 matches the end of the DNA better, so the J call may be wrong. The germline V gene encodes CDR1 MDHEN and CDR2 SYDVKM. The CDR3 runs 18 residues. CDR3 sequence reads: CASRPGRQVGTGAHEQYF. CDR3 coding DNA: TGTGCCAGCAGACCGGGCCGTCAGGTTGGGACAGGGGCCCACGAGCAGTACTTC.

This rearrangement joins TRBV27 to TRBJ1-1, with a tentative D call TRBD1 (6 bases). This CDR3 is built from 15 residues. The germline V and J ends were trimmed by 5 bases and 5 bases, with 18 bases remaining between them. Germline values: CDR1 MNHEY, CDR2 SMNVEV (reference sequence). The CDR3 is CASSKLQGGWTEAFF. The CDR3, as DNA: TGTGCCAGCAGTAAATTACAGGGCGGGTGGACTGAAGCTTTCTTT.

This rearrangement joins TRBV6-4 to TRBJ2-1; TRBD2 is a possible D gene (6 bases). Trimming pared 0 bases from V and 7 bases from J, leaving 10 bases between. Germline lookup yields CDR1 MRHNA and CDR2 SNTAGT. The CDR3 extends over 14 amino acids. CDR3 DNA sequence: TGTGCCAGCAGTGACTCGCCGGGGGTTAATGAGCAGTTCTTC. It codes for CASSDSPGVNEQFF.

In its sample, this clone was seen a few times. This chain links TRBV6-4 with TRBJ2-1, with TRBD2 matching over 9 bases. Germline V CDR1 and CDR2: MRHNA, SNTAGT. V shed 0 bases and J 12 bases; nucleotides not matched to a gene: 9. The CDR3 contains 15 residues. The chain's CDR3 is CASSDSGLAATWQFF. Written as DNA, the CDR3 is TGTGCCAGCAGTGACTCGGGACTAGCCGCAACATGGCAGTTCTTC.

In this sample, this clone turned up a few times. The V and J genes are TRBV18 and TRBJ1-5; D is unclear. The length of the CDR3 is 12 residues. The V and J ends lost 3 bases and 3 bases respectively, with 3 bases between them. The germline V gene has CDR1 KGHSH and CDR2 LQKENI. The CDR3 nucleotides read TGTGCCAGCTCACCTAACAATCAGCCCCAGCATTTT. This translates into CASSPNNQPQHF.

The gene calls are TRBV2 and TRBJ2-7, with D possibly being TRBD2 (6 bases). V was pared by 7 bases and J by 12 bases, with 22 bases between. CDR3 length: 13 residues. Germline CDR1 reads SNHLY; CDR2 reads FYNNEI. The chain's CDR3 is CASTQLRTGVWYF. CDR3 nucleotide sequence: TGTGCCAGCACCCAGTTGAGGACGGGAGTTTGGTACTTC.

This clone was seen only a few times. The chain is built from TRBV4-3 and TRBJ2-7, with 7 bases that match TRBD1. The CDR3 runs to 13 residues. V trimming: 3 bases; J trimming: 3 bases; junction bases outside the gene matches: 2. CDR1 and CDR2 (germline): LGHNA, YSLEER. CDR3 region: CASSQGQNYEQYF. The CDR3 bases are TGCGCCAGCAGCCAGGGACAGAACTACGAGCAGTACTTC.

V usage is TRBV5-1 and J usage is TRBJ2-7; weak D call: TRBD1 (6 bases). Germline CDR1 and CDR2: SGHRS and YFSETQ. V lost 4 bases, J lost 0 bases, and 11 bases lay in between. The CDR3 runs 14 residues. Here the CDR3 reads CASSPGQSSYEQYF. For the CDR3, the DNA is TGCGCCAGCAGCCCAGGACAGAGCTCCTACGAGCAGTACTTC.

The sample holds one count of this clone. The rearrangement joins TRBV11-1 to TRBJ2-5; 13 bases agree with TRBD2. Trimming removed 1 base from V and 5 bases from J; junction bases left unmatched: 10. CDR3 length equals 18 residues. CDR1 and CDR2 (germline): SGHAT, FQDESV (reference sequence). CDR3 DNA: TGTGCCAGCAGCTTAGGGGGAACAGGACTAGCGGGAGACGAGACCCAGTACTTC. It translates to CASSLGGTGLAGDETQYF.

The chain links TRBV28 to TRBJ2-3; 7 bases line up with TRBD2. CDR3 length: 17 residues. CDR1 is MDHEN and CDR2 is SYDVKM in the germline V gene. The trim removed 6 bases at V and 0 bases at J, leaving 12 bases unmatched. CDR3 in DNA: TGTGCCAGCAGCCCACTTCGGGAAGCGGGAAGCACAGATACGCAGTATTTT. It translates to CASSPLREAGSTDTQYF.

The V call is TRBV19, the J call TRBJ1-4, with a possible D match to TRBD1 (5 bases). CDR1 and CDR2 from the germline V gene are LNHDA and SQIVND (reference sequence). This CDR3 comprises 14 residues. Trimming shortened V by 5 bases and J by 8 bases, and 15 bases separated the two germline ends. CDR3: CASSPGVHREKLFF. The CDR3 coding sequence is TGTGCCAGTAGTCCGGGGGTCCACAGGGAAAAACTGTTTTTT.

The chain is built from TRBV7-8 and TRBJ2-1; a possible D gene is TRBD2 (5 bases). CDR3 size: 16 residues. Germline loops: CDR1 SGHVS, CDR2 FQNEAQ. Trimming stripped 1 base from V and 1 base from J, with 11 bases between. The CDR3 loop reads CASSLVGLASYNEQFF. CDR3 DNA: TGTGCCAGCAGCTTAGTTGGTCTAGCTTCCTACAATGAGCAGTTCTTC.

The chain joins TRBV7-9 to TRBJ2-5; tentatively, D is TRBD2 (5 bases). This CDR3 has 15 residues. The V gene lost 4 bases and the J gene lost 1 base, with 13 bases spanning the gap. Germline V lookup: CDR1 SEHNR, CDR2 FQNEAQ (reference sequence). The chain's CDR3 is CASSYKTGVQETQYF. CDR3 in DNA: TGTGCCAGCAGCTATAAAACCGGGGTCCAAGAGACCCAGTACTTC.

CDR3 DNA sequence: TGTGCCAGCAGGCCCCAACTAGCGGGAGTTACGAATGAGCAGTTCTTC. This encodes CASRPQLAGVTNEQFF. The gene calls are TRBV5-4 and TRBJ2-1; 11 nucleotides match TRBD2. Germline values: CDR1 SGHNT, CDR2 YYREEE (reference sequence). Trimming cost V 5 bases and J 7 bases; bases outside gene matches: 11. CDR3 length: 16 residues.

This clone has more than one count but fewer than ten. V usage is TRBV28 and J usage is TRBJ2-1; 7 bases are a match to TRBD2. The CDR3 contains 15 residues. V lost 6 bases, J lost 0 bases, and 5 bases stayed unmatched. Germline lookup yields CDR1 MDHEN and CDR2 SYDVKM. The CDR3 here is CASRPSGYSYNEQFF. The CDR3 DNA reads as TGTGCCAGCAGGCCTAGCGGCTACTCCTACAATGAGCAGTTCTTC. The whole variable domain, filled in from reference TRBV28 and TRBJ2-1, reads DVKVTQSSRYLVKRTGEKVFLECVQDMDHENMFWYRQDPGLGLRLIYFSYDVKMKEKGDIPEGYSVSREKKERFSLILESASTNQTSMYLCASRPSGYSYNEQFFGPGTRLTVL.

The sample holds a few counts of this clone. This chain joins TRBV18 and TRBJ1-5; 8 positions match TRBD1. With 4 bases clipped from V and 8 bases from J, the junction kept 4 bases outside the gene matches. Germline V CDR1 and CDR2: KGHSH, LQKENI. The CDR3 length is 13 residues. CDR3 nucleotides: TGTGCCAGCTCACAACAGGGGGGTGAGCCCCAGCATTTT. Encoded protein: CASSQQGGEPQHF.

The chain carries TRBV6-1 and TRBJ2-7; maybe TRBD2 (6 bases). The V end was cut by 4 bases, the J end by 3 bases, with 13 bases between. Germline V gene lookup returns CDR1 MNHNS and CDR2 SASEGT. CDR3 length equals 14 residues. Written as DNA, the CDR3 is TGTGCCAGCAGTGTTGGGCTAGCGATCTACGAGCAGTACTTC. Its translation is CASSVGLAIYEQYF.

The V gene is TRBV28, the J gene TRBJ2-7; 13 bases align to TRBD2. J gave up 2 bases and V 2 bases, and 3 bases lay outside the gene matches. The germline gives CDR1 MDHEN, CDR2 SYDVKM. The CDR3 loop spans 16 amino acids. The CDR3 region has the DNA TGTGCCAGCAGTTTAGGACTAGCGGGAGTTCCCTACGAGCAGTACTTC. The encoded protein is CASSLGLAGVPYEQYF.

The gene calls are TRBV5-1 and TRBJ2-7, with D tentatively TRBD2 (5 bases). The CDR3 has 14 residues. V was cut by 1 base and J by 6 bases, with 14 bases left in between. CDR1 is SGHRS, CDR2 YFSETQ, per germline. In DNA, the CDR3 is TGCGCCAGCAGCTTGACATGGGCGGGCTCCGAGCAGTACTTC. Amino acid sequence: CASSLTWAGSEQYF.